This T cell receptor (delta chain) stems from a study of gamma delta lymphoproliferative disorders and STAT genes. TCRdb applied CATT to the multiplex PCR reads for clone calling. The data contain over a thousand delta-chain clones, approximately 2.9% of them singletons. V was clipped by 5 bases and J by 1 base, with 26 bases between them. The germline gives CDR1 TSWWSYY, CDR2 QGS. The CDR3 is 19 residues long. This clone has just a few counts. This likely came from a read error, as a far larger clone is one base away. Other nucleotide sequences from this sample produce the same CDR3. PBMCs from patients and controls supplied the genomic DNA for sequencing.

This receptor was taken from a human donor with gamma-delta T-cell large granular lymphocyte leukemia. The sample taken for sequencing was blood. The genes are TRDV1 and TRDJ1, with D possibly TRDD3 on 5 matching bases. The CDR3 spells CALGSPRGHWGIRTDKLIF. In DNA, the CDR3 is TGTGCTCTTGGGTCACCCAGGGGGCATTGGGGAATACGCACCGATAAACTCATCTTT.